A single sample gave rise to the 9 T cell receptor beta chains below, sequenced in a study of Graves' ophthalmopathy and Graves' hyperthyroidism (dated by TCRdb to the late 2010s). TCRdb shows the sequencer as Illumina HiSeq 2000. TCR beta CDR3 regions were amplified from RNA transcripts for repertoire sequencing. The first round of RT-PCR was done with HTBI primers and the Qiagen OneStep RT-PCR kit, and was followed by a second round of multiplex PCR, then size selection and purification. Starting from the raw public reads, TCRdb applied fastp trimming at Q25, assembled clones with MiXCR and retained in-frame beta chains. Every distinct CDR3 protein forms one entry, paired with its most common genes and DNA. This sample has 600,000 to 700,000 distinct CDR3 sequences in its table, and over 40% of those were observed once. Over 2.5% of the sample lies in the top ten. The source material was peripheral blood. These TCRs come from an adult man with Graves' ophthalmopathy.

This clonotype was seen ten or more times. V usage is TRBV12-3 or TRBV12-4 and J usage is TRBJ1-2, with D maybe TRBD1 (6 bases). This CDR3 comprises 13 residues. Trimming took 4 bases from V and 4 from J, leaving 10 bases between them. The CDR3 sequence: CASSWGAAYGYTF. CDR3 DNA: TGTGCCAGCAGTTGGGGGGCAGCCTATGGCTACACCTTC.

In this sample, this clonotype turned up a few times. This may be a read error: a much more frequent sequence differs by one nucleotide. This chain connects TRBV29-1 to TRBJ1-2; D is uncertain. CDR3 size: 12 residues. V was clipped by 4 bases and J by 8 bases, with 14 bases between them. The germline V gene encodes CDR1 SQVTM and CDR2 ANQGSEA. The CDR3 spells CSVGPGARGYTF. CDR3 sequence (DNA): TGCAGCGTTGGGCCTGGCGCGAGGGGCTACACCTTC.

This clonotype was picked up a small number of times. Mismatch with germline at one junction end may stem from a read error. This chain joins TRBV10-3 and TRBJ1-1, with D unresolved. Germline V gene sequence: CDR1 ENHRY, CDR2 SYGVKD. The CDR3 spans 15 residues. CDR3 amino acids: CASSYSASQHTEAFF. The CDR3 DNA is TGTGCCAGCAGTTACTCTGCCAGCCAGCACACTGAAGCTTTCTTT.

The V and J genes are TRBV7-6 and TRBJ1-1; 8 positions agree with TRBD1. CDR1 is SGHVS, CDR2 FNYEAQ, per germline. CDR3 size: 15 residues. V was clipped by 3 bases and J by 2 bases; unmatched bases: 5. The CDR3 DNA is TGTGCCAGCAGCTTGGGGCAGGGGGCAAACACTGAAGCTTTCTTT. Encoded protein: CASSLGQGANTEAFF.

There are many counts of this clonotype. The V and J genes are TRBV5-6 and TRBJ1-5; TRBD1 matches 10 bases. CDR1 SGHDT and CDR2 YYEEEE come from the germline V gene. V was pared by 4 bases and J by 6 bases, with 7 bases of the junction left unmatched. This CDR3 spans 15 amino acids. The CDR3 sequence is CASSRDRGMVQPQHF. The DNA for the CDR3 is TGTGCCAGCAGCAGGGACAGGGGAATGGTTCAGCCCCAGCATTTT. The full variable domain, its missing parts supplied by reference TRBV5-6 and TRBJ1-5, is DAGVTQSPTHLIKTRGQQVTLRCSPKSGHDTVSWYQQALGQGPQFIFQYYEEEERQRGNFPDRFSGHQFPNYSSELNVNALLLGDSALYLCASSRDRGMVQPQHFGDGTRLSIL.

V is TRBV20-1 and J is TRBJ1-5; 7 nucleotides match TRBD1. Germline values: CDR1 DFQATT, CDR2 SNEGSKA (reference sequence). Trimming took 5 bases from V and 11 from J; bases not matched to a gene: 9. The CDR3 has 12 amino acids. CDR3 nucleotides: TGCAGTGCTCCGGGACAGCAAGAGACCCAGCATTTT. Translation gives CSAPGQQETQHF.

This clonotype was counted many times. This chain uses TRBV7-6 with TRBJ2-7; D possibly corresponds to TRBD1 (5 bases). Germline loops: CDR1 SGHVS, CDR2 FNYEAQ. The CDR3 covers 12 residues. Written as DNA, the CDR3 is TGTGCTAAAATCCCAACAGGATACGAGCAGTACTTC. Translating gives CAKIPTGYEQYF.

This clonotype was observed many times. The CDR3 coding sequence is TGTGCCAGCAGCTTCGACAGGGTGGGACATCAGCCCCAGCATTTT. Its protein product is CASSFDRVGHQPQHF. V is TRBV7-8 and J is TRBJ1-5; 7 bases are a match to TRBD1. The J segment lost 5 bases and the V segment lost 3 bases, leaving 7 bases of the junction unmatched. CDR1 is SGHVS, CDR2 FQNEAQ, per germline. The CDR3 sequence is 15 residues long.

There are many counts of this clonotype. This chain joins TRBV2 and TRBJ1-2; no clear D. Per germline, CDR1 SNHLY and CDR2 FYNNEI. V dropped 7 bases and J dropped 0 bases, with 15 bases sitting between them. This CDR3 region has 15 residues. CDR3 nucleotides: TGTGCCAGCACCGAGGGAGGAACAGCTAACTATGGCTACACCTTC. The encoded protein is CASTEGGTANYGYTF.